A selection of T cell receptor beta chains follows, all from one sample in a study of T-cell reconstitution after alpha-beta-depleted transplantation in children. TCRdb used MiXCR to reprocess the PCR reads, holding one entry per CDR3 protein. The sample lists some 95,000 distinct CDR3 sequences; about 22% were seen once. Sample: PBMCs, taken before TCRalphabeta/CD19-depleted stem cell transplant. These receptors all come from a boy between 2 and 10 years old with acute lymphoblastic leukemia, due to receive a stem cell transplant. Each CDR3 is given with its conserved first and last residue. The D gene is left open where the match is weak. Size tells how often a clone was seen (once, few, many) or the class of an expanded clone, and some rows leave it out.

j_call v_call d_call clone_size cdr3_aa cdr3_nt
TRBJ2-3 TRBV12-3/TRBV12-4 NA NA CASSFITSPDTQYF TGTGCCAGCAGTTTCATTACCTCCCCAGATACGCAGTATTTT
TRBJ2-1 TRBV29-1 NA many CSVDSAEWGSYNEQFF TGCAGCGTTGATAGCGCCGAGTGGGGCTCCTACAATGAGCAGTTCTTC
TRBJ1-1 TRBV5-1 NA NA CASSRAPAGPMNTEAFF TGCGCCAGCAGCCGTGCCCCAGCAGGGCCCATGAACACTGAAGCTTTCTTT
TRBJ2-1 TRBV5-5 NA few CASSLTGTKKFF TGTGCCAGCAGCTTAACCGGGACAAAAAAGTTCTTC
TRBJ2-3 TRBV20-1 TRBD2 few CSASSLRSGGWGGDTQYF TGCAGTGCTAGCTCCTTACGGAGCGGAGGATGGGGGGGAGATACGCAGTATTTT
TRBJ2-1 TRBV7-2 NA NA CASSLASGIEQFF TGTGCCAGCAGCTTAGCGTCGGGGATTGAGCAGTTCTTC
TRBJ2-1 TRBV2 NA many CASSENLSGGAESRQFF TGTGCCAGCAGTGAGAACCTGAGCGGAGGGGCCGAATCTAGGCAGTTCTTC
TRBJ2-7 TRBV5-6 TRBD1 NA CASSPGTGTYEQYF TGTGCCAGCAGCCCCGGGACAGGGACGTACGAGCAGTACTTC
TRBJ2-5 TRBV12-3/TRBV12-4 NA many CASSPSGPGETQYF TGTGCCAGCAGCCCTTCAGGCCCAGGGGAGACCCAGTACTTC
TRBJ2-3 TRBV5-5 NA NA CASSSYPSERGEADTQYF TGTGCCAGCAGCTCCTACCCTTCCGAGAGGGGGGAGGCAGATACGCAGTATTTT
TRBJ2-1 TRBV3-1 TRBD2 few CASSQDKLAEQFF TGTGCCAGCAGCCAAGATAAACTAGCGGAACAGTTCTTC
TRBJ1-1 TRBV29-1 NA NA CSVALRRGTEAFF TGCAGCGTTGCCCTCCGCAGGGGCACTGAAGCTTTCTTT
TRBJ2-7 TRBV6-5 NA few CASAGTYEQYF TGTGCCAGCGCGGGAACTTACGAGCAGTACTTC
TRBJ2-3 TRBV29-1 NA NA CSVESRGTDTQYF TGCAGCGTTGAGTCCCGGGGTACAGATACGCAGTATTTT
TRBJ1-1 TRBV7-8 NA once CASSLTKLEAFF TGTGCCAGCAGCTTAACCAAGCTGGAAGCTTTCTTT
TRBJ1-2 TRBV10-3 NA few CAIRYDRDYGYTF TGTGCCATCAGATATGACCGGGACTATGGCTACACCTTC
TRBJ2-3 TRBV5-1 TRBD2 NA CASTGLFSGNPTDTQYF TGCGCCAGCACCGGCCTTTTTAGCGGGAACCCCACAGATACGCAGTATTTT
TRBJ2-7 TRBV10-1 NA few CASSEAPSYEQYF TGCGCCAGTAGCGAGGCCCCCTCCTACGAGCAGTACTTC
TRBJ2-1 TRBV7-9 TRBD2 many CASSLETSGGPGEQFF TGTGCCAGCAGCTTAGAGACTAGCGGAGGGCCTGGTGAGCAGTTCTTC
TRBJ2-1 TRBV11-2 NA NA CASSFERRSYNEQFF TGTGCCAGCAGCTTCGAGCGGAGATCCTACAATGAGCAGTTCTTC
TRBJ1-1 TRBV5-5 NA NA CASSGGGGGGTEAFF TGTGCCAGCAGCGGAGGGGGGGGTGGGGGCACTGAAGCTTTCTTT
TRBJ2-1 TRBV11-2 NA few CASSPTASSSYNEQFF TGTGCCAGCAGCCCCACAGCTTCGAGCTCCTACAATGAGCAGTTCTTC
TRBJ2-1 TRBV6-4 TRBD2 few CASSELAGTYNEQFF TGTGCCAGCAGTGAACTAGCGGGGACCTACAATGAGCAGTTCTTC
TRBJ2-3 TRBV6-5 NA NA CASSYSAEGPDTQYF TGTGCCAGCAGTTACTCTGCGGAGGGGCCAGATACGCAGTATTTT
TRBJ2-7 TRBV6-5 TRBD2 few CASSYPKLAGESYEQYF TGTGCCAGCAGTTACCCAAAACTAGCGGGAGAGTCCTACGAGCAGTACTTC
TRBJ2-2 TRBV7-3 NA few CASRGNTGELFF TGTGCCTCAAGGGGCAATACCGGGGAGCTGTTTTTT
TRBJ2-1 TRBV30 NA few CALSGGVGEQFF TGTGCCCTTAGCGGAGGGGTGGGTGAGCAGTTCTTC
TRBJ2-5 TRBV15 NA NA CATSRSTGNQETQYF TGTGCCACCAGCAGATCCACAGGGAACCAAGAGACCCAGTACTTC
TRBJ2-7 TRBV12-3/TRBV12-4 NA NA CASSFEGGRYEQYF TGTGCCAGCAGTTTCGAGGGAGGTCGCTACGAGCAGTACTTC
TRBJ2-3 TRBV20-1 NA NA CSAISTAIGRTDTQYF TGCAGTGCTATTTCTACGGCAATAGGACGCACAGATACGCAGTATTTT
TRBJ2-1 TRBV28 NA NA CASELGGASYNEQFF TGTGCCAGCGAACTAGGGGGAGCTTCCTACAATGAGCAGTTCTTC
TRBJ2-3 TRBV20-1 NA NA CSARVGRADTQYF TGCAGTGCTAGAGTCGGTAGGGCAGATACGCAGTATTTT
TRBJ2-7 TRBV7-2 TRBD1 few CASSIGQGTYEQYF TGTGCCAGCAGTATAGGACAGGGAACCTACGAGCAGTACTTC
TRBJ2-5 TRBV4-3 TRBD2 few CASSQEVGTSGSPETQYF TGCGCCAGCAGCCAAGAAGTAGGGACTAGCGGGAGCCCGGAGACCCAGTACTTC
TRBJ1-3 TRBV18 NA NA CASFEGSGNTIYF TGTGCCAGCTTCGAAGGATCTGGAAACACCATATATTTT
TRBJ2-2 TRBV7-2 TRBD2 few CASLTSGGAFGGELFF TGTGCCAGCTTGACTAGCGGAGGGGCCTTTGGCGGGGAGCTGTTTTTT